The entry that follows covers one T cell receptor (beta chain) sequence. There are 15 residues in the CDR3. CDR1 and CDR2 (germline): LNHDA, SQIVND (reference sequence). The V end lost 6 bases, the J end lost 0 bases, and 13 bases lay between the germline ends. This record comes from a study of blood T cell repertoires in COVID-19. As for the study in general: Acute-phase and convalescent COVID-19 samples originated in the United States, Italy and Spain. T cells, B-cell-depleted T cells, or PBMCs provided the cDNA or gDNA that served as material.

How the authors handled the data: Quantification of nucleated cells was approximated via reference gene primer amplification. Profiled with immunoSEQ multiplex PCR; TCRdb holds only in-frame clones, not every one. V and J calls and clone size are given by that table; D and trimming were obtained from the DNA. The sample carries 100,000 to 150,000 clones, over 75% recorded once. The TCR originated in a man in his forties or fifties with acute or convalescent COVID-19. The specimen was peripheral blood. The chain has TRBV19 and TRBJ2-3; D might be TRBD2 (6 bases). The CDR3 sequence: CASRDGGASTDTQYF. CDR3 nucleotides: TGTGCCAGTAGGGATGGCGGGGCGAGCACAGATACGCAGTATTTT.